The 16 T cell receptor beta chains in this list originate from one sample, sequenced in a study of type 1 and type 2 diabetes patients. PCR was run on genomic DNA. Multiplex PCR with 30 forward and 13 reverse primers amplified the TCR beta CDR3. TCRdb re-derived calls from the multiplex PCR reads in MiXCR, one entry per CDR3 protein. The sample records 250,000 or so distinct CDR3 sequences, roughly 44% being singletons. Source material: peripheral blood mononuclear cells (PBMCs). The source of these receptors is a young man with type 2 diabetes.

This clonotype has just a few counts. The V call is TRBV5-1, the J call TRBJ2-1; TRBD2 agrees at 10 bases. J was trimmed by 7 bases and V by 3 bases; bases with no gene match: 10. This CDR3 contains 16 residues. The germline V gene has CDR1 SGHRS and CDR2 YFSETQ. DNA for the CDR3: TGCGCCAGCAGCTCTAGTTCTAGCGGGAGCTGGAATGAGCAGTTCTTC. Protein product: CASSSSSSGSWNEQFF.

The gene calls are TRBV6-4 and TRBJ2-3, with 9 bases lining up with TRBD1. The CDR3 has 16 residues. J was trimmed by 6 bases and V by 2 bases; bases with no gene match: 9. Germline V lookup: CDR1 MRHNA, CDR2 SNTAGT. The CDR3: CASSDTAGTGIDTQYF. For the CDR3, the DNA is TGTGCCAGCAGTGACACAGCCGGGACAGGGATCGATACGCAGTATTTT.

This clonotype was found a few times. The chain carries TRBV2 and TRBJ2-2; D is undetermined. This CDR3 has 13 amino acids. The germline CDR1 and CDR2 sequences are SNHLY and FYNNEI. V dropped 1 base and J dropped 5 bases, with 5 bases sitting between them. CDR3 sequence: CASSEEITGELFF. DNA for the CDR3: TGTGCCAGCAGTGAAGAAATAACCGGGGAGCTGTTTTTT.

This clonotype was found a few times. This chain joins TRBV30 and TRBJ2-7; D unresolved. This CDR3 contains 13 residues. V lost 3 bases to trimming and J lost 4 bases, with 13 bases between them. CDR1 is GTSNPN and CDR2 is SVGIG in the germline V gene (reference sequence). The DNA of the CDR3 is TGTGCCTGGAGACAACTGTACGGGTACGAGCAGTACTTC. As protein: CAWRQLYGYEQYF.

V and J are TRBV2 and TRBJ2-5; the D gene is possibly TRBD1 (5 bases). The V end lost 4 bases, the J end lost 5 bases, and 8 bases lay between the germline ends. CDR1 is SNHLY and CDR2 is FYNNEI in the germline V gene. This CDR3 region has 12 residues. CDR3 in DNA: TGTGCCAGCAGTGGACAGTATGAGACCCAGTACTTC. Its protein is CASSGQYETQYF.

This clonotype has a count of ten or more. The V call is TRBV15, the J call TRBJ2-7; 7 bases fit TRBD2. Unmatched junction bases numbered 9, after V lost 5 bases and J lost 5 bases. CDR1 and CDR2 (germline): LNHNV, YYDKDF (reference sequence). The CDR3 is 14 residues long. The CDR3 loop reads CATSDRGGSDEQYF. The CDR3 region has the DNA TGTGCCACCAGCGACCGGGGAGGGTCCGACGAGCAGTACTTC.

A note on this clonotype: A much more abundant neighbour one base away suggests this may be a read error. The chain employs TRBV15 and TRBJ2-5, with D tentatively TRBD1 (5 bases). Germline V gene lookup returns CDR1 LNHNV and CDR2 YYDKDF (reference sequence). This CDR3 has 14 residues. The CDR3 region has the DNA TGTGTCACCAGCAGTAGAGCAGGGATGGAGACCCAGTACTTC. This gives the protein CVTSSRAGMETQYF.

The chain carries TRBV20-1 and TRBJ2-1; TRBD2 matches at 8 bases. Germline CDR1 is DFQATT and CDR2 is SNEGSKA (reference sequence). There are 20 residues in the CDR3. Losses at the gene ends were 0 bases for V and 5 bases for J; bases not matched to a gene: 21. The CDR3 region is CSARDAIAGSRTRGDNEQFF. In DNA form, the CDR3 reads TGCAGTGCTAGAGATGCGATAGCGGGATCCAGGACTCGAGGCGACAATGAGCAGTTCTTC.

This clonotype was found a few times. The chain has TRBV6-6 and TRBJ1-4; 7 bases are shared with TRBD1. The CDR3 is made up of 15 amino acids. The ends lost 8 bases at V and 4 bases at J; junction bases unmatched: 10. Looked up from germline, CDR1 is MNHNY and CDR2 is SVGAGI (reference sequence). For the CDR3, the DNA is TGTGCCAGCGAGGGGGCAGGGGGTTTTAATGAAAAACTGTTTTTT. It yields the protein CASEGAGGFNEKLFF.

The chain recombines TRBV20-1 with TRBJ2-7; 7 positions match TRBD1. V lost 6 bases, J lost 10 bases, and 12 bases stayed unmatched. From germline, CDR1 is DFQATT and CDR2 SNEGSKA (reference sequence). The CDR3 consists of 12 residues. This chain's CDR3 is CSATGAGLTQYF. Written as DNA, the CDR3 is TGCAGTGCCACAGGGGCCGGACTTACCCAGTACTTC.

The rearrangement links TRBV10-1 to TRBJ1-1, with D possibly being TRBD1 (5 bases). The CDR3 is 14 residues long. Looked up from germline, CDR1 is WNHNN and CDR2 is SYGVQD (reference sequence). With 6 bases removed from V and 2 bases from J, the gap between germline ends came to 13 bases. CDR3 region: CASRRSRANTEAFF. CDR3 bases: TGCGCCAGCAGAAGGTCCAGGGCCAACACTGAAGCTTTCTTT.

The chain links TRBV4-1 to TRBJ2-5; D may be TRBD2 (5 bases). The ends were cut back, 0 bases at V and 5 bases at J, with 13 bases in the middle. There are 15 residues in the CDR3. Germline V CDR1 and CDR2: MGHRA, YSYEKL. The CDR3 region is CASSQETLGGETQYF. CDR3 nucleotides: TGCGCCAGCAGCCAAGAAACCTTAGGAGGCGAGACCCAGTACTTC.

The sample holds a few counts of this clonotype. The chain is built from TRBV27 and TRBJ2-7, with unresolved D. Germline values: CDR1 MNHEY, CDR2 SMNVEV (reference sequence). This CDR3 comprises 12 residues. V lost 5 bases and J 3 bases, leaving 8 bases between the germline ends. The CDR3 spells CASSTDGYEQYF. The DNA for the CDR3 is TGTGCCAGCAGTACGGACGGCTACGAGCAGTACTTC.

V is TRBV29-1 and J is TRBJ2-2; the match to TRBD2 covers 10 bases. The J segment lost 0 bases and the V segment lost 0 bases, leaving 4 bases of the junction unmatched. Germline V gene lookup returns CDR1 SQVTM and CDR2 ANQGSEA. CDR3 length equals 17 residues. The CDR3 spells CSVEDLGLAANTGELFF. The CDR3, as DNA: TGCAGCGTTGAAGACCTCGGACTAGCGGCGAACACCGGGGAGCTGTTTTTT.

The chain has TRBV29-1 and TRBJ1-1; D is possibly TRBD1 (6 bases). This CDR3 spans 14 amino acids. V was clipped by 4 bases and J by 0 bases, with 12 bases between them. CDR1 is SQVTM, CDR2 ANQGSEA, per germline. The CDR3 loop reads CSVGATGLNTEAFF. The CDR3 DNA follows: TGCAGCGTTGGGGCTACAGGGCTGAACACTGAAGCTTTCTTT.

This clonotype was counted many times. V is TRBV2 and J is TRBJ1-2; D gene ambiguous. The CDR3 length is 13 residues. Germline values: CDR1 SNHLY, CDR2 FYNNEI. Trimming removed 8 bases from V and 8 bases from J, with 18 bases in between. The CDR3 DNA sequence: TGTGCCAGCTTGACTACTTCCGCCTCGGGCTACACCTTC. Its protein product is CASLTTSASGYTF.